Listed below are T cell receptor beta chains from one sample, sequenced in a study of Ad26.COV2.S vaccination and SARS-CoV-2 variants. The table came from immunoSEQ multiplex PCR; TCRdb's copy has only in-frame clones and leaves some out. The sample records 440,000 or so clones, 90% being singletons. Specimen: peripheral blood, collected in a trial of Ad26.COV2.S vaccine versus placebo. The receptors here all came from a person between 18 and 59 years old who received the Ad26.COV2.S COVID-19 vaccine or a placebo. The conserved cysteine and the conserved F or W are not part of the CDR3 here. D genes are given only for firm matches.

>TRBJ2-1|TRBD2|TRBV6-4
ASSEVAGGLGEQF
>TRBJ1-4|-|TRBV5-8
ASTPSGTINEKLF
>TRBJ1-3|-|TRBV4-1
ASSQAGNTIY
>TRBJ2-1|TRBD2|TRBV5-1
ASSPGLAGSYNEQF
>TRBJ1-2|-|TRBV29-1
SVIPGGADGYT
>TRBJ2-7|-|TRBV10-3
AIRDIYYEQY
>TRBJ2-3|TRBD1|TRBV10-3
AIMTGERIDTQY
>TRBJ1-6|-|TRBV5-4
ASSLKQGSSPLH
>TRBJ2-1|-|TRBV20-1
SASYNEQF
>TRBJ2-7|-|TRBV28
ASSEGSYEQY
>TRBJ2-2|-|TRBV9
ASSVEGGGLTGELF
>TRBJ2-7|TRBD2|TRBV9
ASSLGTSGSYEQY
>TRBJ2-1|-|TRBV21-1
ASSKARGAPPYNEQF
>TRBJ2-7|-|TRBV5-6
ASSLDNSYEQY